This T cell receptor beta chain came from a study of OX40 agonist ivuxolimab in advanced cancers. Sequencing used immunoSEQ multiplex PCR; TCRdb keeps in-frame clones, though not all of them. The table shows about 120,000 clones, with over 85% occurring only once. Trimming cost V 2 bases and J 0 bases, with 17 bases left between them. The CDR3 sequence is 18 residues long. Germline CDR1 SGHTA, CDR2 FQGNSA. This clonotype was sampled from an adult with an advanced solid tumor such as melanoma, head and neck, liver or kidney cancer. J is TRBJ2-1 and V is TRBV7-2; weak D call: TRBD1 (5 bases). The source material was CD4+ or CD8+ T cells sorted from blood, sampled in a trial of the OX40 agonist ivuxolimab. This chain's CDR3 is CASSLNSWHRNSYNEQFF. The CDR3 nucleotides read TGTGCCAGCAGCTTAAATTCCTGGCACAGGAACTCCTACAATGAGCAGTTCTTC.